These 24 T cell receptor beta chains share one sample of origin, sequenced in a study of blood T cell repertoires in COVID-19. Produced via immunoSEQ multiplex PCR; TCRdb's table is partial and in-frame only. There are some 270,000 clones in the sample; 80% to 95% occur only once, and approximately 3% lies in the top ten. Input material: PBMCs or T cells enriched from blood (not recorded which). These TCRs come from a man aged 40-49 years who had been exposed to COVID-19.

This sequence joins TRBV7-9 and TRBJ1-5; unclear D gene. Germline V gene lookup returns CDR1 SEHNR and CDR2 FQNEAQ (reference sequence). Trimming left V 6 bases short and J 6 bases short, with 15 bases between. CDR3 length: 14 residues. The CDR3 protein is CASSLAPGSQPQHF. CDR3 bases: TGTGCCAGCAGTCTGGCCCCTGGGAGTCAGCCCCAGCATTTT. The full variable domain, rest sourced from reference TRBV7-9 and TRBJ1-5, is DTGVSQNPRHKITKRGQNVTFRCDPISEHNRLYWYRQTLGQGPEFLTYFQNEAQLEKSRLLSDRFSAERPKGSFSTLEIQRTEQGDSAMYLCASSLAPGSQPQHFGDGTRLSIL.

This chain links TRBV30 with TRBJ1-2; 9 nucleotides match TRBD1. V lost 4 bases, J lost 8 bases, and 5 bases stayed unmatched. The CDR3 spans 12 residues. The germline CDR1 and CDR2 sequences are GTSNPN and SVGIG (reference sequence). The CDR3 reads CAWNRQGGGYTF. The CDR3 region has the DNA TGTGCCTGGAACCGACAGGGGGGCGGCTACACCTTC.

The DNA for the CDR3 is TGTGCCAGCAGCCACCTAAACAGGGACAACTATGGCTACACCTTC. As protein: CASSHLNRDNYGYTF. The chain is built from TRBV3-1 (or the pseudogene TRBV3-2) and TRBJ1-2; maybe TRBD1 (6 bases). The germline CDR1 and CDR2 sequences are LGHDT and YNNKEL (reference sequence). The ends were cut back, 3 bases at V and 2 bases at J, with 13 bases in the middle. This CDR3 has 15 amino acids.

This clone was counted only a few times. The chain has TRBV6-1 and TRBJ1-3, with D unclear. Germline CDR1 is MNHNS and CDR2 is SASEGT. The CDR3 totals 14 residues. V lost 2 bases and J lost 0, with 5 bases in between. The CDR3 sequence is CASSELFSGNTIYF. The CDR3 coding sequence is TGTGCCAGCAGTGAACTGTTCTCTGGAAACACCATATATTTT.

The chain links TRBV5-1 to TRBJ1-3; TRBD1 matches 7 bases. Trimming cost V 4 bases and J 0 bases; bases outside gene matches: 7. CDR1 is SGHRS, CDR2 YFSETQ, per germline. This CDR3 contains 16 residues. The CDR3: CASSPTGLSSGNTIYF. DNA for the CDR3: TGCGCCAGCAGCCCGACAGGGCTTAGCTCTGGAAACACCATATATTTT.

This clone was recorded once. V usage is TRBV11-3 and J usage is TRBJ1-2, with D perhaps matching TRBD1 (5 bases). V was cut by 1 base and J by 8 bases, with 17 bases left in between. CDR3 length equals 15 residues. The germline CDR1 and CDR2 sequences are SGHNT and YENEEA. This chain's CDR3 is CASSLVGGDRWGYTF. CDR3 DNA: TGTGCCAGCAGCTTAGTAGGAGGGGATCGGTGGGGCTACACCTTC.

The gene calls are TRBV11-2 and TRBJ1-3; 7 bases agree with TRBD1. Germline V gene lookup returns CDR1 SGHAT and CDR2 FQNNGV. This CDR3 comprises 19 residues. V shed 5 bases, J shed 5 bases, and the junction held 21 bases outside the gene matches. CDR3 region: CASSPIKGTAKLLRNTIYF. The CDR3 DNA sequence: TGTGCCAGCAGCCCAATTAAAGGGACAGCGAAGCTTTTAAGAAACACCATATATTTT.

The chain is built from TRBV6-5 and TRBJ1-5, with 9 bases lining up with TRBD1. CDR3 length: 14 amino acids. Germline CDR1 MNHEY, CDR2 SVGAGI. Trimming at V came to 6 bases and at J to 6 bases, leaving 6 bases not matched to a gene. This CDR3 reads CASRPGTGFQPQHF. The CDR3 DNA sequence: TGTGCCAGCAGGCCGGGGACAGGGTTTCAGCCCCAGCATTTT.

The rearrangement links TRBV10-3 to TRBJ1-2; D remains ambiguous. There are 11 residues in the CDR3. V gave up 4 bases and J gave up 8 bases, with 8 bases separating them. Germline V gene lookup returns CDR1 ENHRY and CDR2 SYGVKD. The CDR3 is CAISALSGYTF. In nucleotides, the CDR3 is TGTGCCATCAGTGCCCTAAGCGGCTACACCTTC.

The sample holds many counts of this clone. J is TRBJ2-7 and V is TRBV12-3 or TRBV12-4; D is possibly TRBD1 (5 bases). Trimming took 6 bases from V and 6 from J, leaving 9 bases between them. The CDR3 runs 11 residues. CDR3 sequence (DNA): TGTGCCAGCAGCTCAAGGGGCGAGCAGTACTTC. As protein: CASSSRGEQYF.

The CDR3 protein is CAISERQGTEAFF. In DNA, the CDR3 is TGTGCCATCAGTGAGCGCCAGGGCACTGAAGCTTTCTTT. The rearrangement links TRBV10-3 to TRBJ1-1, with D tentatively TRBD1 (5 bases). The CDR3 runs 13 residues. Trimming took 2 bases from V and 4 from J, leaving 8 bases between them. The germline gives CDR1 ENHRY, CDR2 SYGVKD.

The chain couples TRBV19 to TRBJ1-5; TRBD1 agrees at 9 bases. The CDR3 loop spans 15 amino acids. CDR1 and CDR2 from the germline V gene are LNHDA and SQIVND (reference sequence). The trim removed 4 bases at V and 6 bases at J, leaving 7 bases unmatched. As DNA, the CDR3 is TGTGCCAGTAGTACCTTGGACAGGGGAAGTCAGCCCCAGCATTTT. Translating gives CASSTLDRGSQPQHF.

This clone came up once. V and J are TRBV7-2 and TRBJ2-7; 8 bases are shared with TRBD2. Germline V gene lookup returns CDR1 SGHTA and CDR2 FQGNSA. CDR3 length equals 16 residues. The J segment lost 6 bases and the V segment lost 5 bases, leaving 15 bases of the junction unmatched. This chain's CDR3 is CASSRRSGGLVSEQYF. The DNA of the CDR3 is TGTGCCAGCAGCCGCCGGTCTGGGGGACTAGTGAGCGAGCAGTACTTC.

V usage is TRBV5-6 and J usage is TRBJ2-3; D might be TRBD2 (5 bases). V gave up 3 bases and J gave up 2 bases, with 10 bases separating them. This CDR3 is 14 amino acids long. From germline, CDR1 is SGHDT and CDR2 YYEEEE. CDR3 protein: CASSSGGNTDTQYF. CDR3 DNA: TGTGCCAGCAGCTCCGGAGGAAACACAGATACGCAGTATTTT. Using reference TRBV5-6 and TRBJ2-3 for the parts outside the CDR3, the full variable domain is DAGVTQSPTHLIKTRGQQVTLRCSPKSGHDTVSWYQQALGQGPQFIFQYYEEEERQRGNFPDRFSGHQFPNYSSELNVNALLLGDSALYLCASSSGGNTDTQYFGPGTRLTVL.

The rearrangement joins TRBV28 to TRBJ1-5; weak D call: TRBD1 (5 bases). The germline CDR1 and CDR2 sequences are MDHEN and SYDVKM. Trimming pared 7 bases from V and 0 bases from J, leaving 16 bases between. The CDR3 loop spans 16 amino acids. The CDR3 sequence: CASTTVHPNSNQPQHF. The CDR3 nucleotides are TGTGCCAGCACGACAGTCCACCCAAATAGCAATCAGCCCCAGCATTTT. Supplemented by reference TRBV28 and TRBJ1-5, the full variable domain reads DVKVTQSSRYLVKRTGEKVFLECVQDMDHENMFWYRQDPGLGLRLIYFSYDVKMKEKGDIPEGYSVSREKKERFSLILESASTNQTSMYLCASTTVHPNSNQPQHFGDGTRLSIL.

V gene TRBV30 combines with J gene TRBJ1-2; 8 bases fit TRBD1. The length of the CDR3 is 18 residues. Germline CDR1 is GTSNPN and CDR2 is SVGIG (reference sequence). J gave up 2 bases and V 0 bases, and 14 bases lay outside the gene matches. CDR3 in amino acids: CAWSVDRVQGAANYGYTF. DNA of the CDR3: TGTGCCTGGAGTGTAGACCGGGTTCAGGGGGCAGCGAACTATGGCTACACCTTC. Based on the CDR3 plus reference TRBV30 and TRBJ1-2, the full variable domain is SQTIHQWPATLVQPVGSPLSLECTVEGTSNPNLYWYRQAAGRGLQLLFYSVGIGQISSEVPQNLSASRPQDRQFILSSKKLLLSDSGFYLCAWSVDRVQGAANYGYTFGSGTRLTVV.

This chain connects TRBV24-1 to TRBJ2-1; 12 bases agree with TRBD2. From germline, CDR1 is KGHDR and CDR2 SFDVKD. The CDR3 runs to 18 residues. V trimming: 2 bases; J trimming: 2 bases; junction bases outside the gene matches: 6. The CDR3 region is CATSDSLLAGGTYNEQFF. The CDR3 DNA sequence: TGTGCCACCAGTGATTCGCTACTAGCGGGAGGCACCTACAATGAGCAGTTCTTC.

V is TRBV5-6 and J is TRBJ1-2; D call uncertain. V lost 0 bases to trimming and J lost 3 bases, with 6 bases between them. The CDR3 sequence is 13 residues long. The germline V gene has CDR1 SGHDT and CDR2 YYEEEE. The CDR3 is CASSLGPDYGYTF. In nucleotides, the CDR3 is TGTGCCAGCAGCTTGGGTCCCGACTATGGCTACACCTTC.

This clone showed up just once. This chain joins TRBV5-4 and TRBJ1-1; unclear D gene. CDR1 and CDR2 (germline): SGHNT, YYREEE (reference sequence). The CDR3 sequence is 13 residues long. Trimming removed 2 bases at V and 1 base at J, with 6 bases between. The CDR3 DNA is TGTGCCAGCAGCTTATCCTCGAACACTGAAGCTTTCTTT. Its translation is CASSLSSNTEAFF.

The chain uses TRBV7-3 and TRBJ2-1; 9 bases map to TRBD1. Germline CDR1 SGHTA, CDR2 FQGTGA. The CDR3 runs 16 residues. The V segment lost 5 bases and the J segment 4 bases; nucleotides outside the gene matches: 9. CDR3 in amino acids: CASSQSGTGLYNEQFF. The CDR3 nucleotides are TGTGCCAGCAGCCAATCCGGGACAGGGCTGTACAATGAGCAGTTCTTC.

This clone was seen only once. The chain is built from TRBV25-1 and TRBJ1-4; D not certain. This CDR3 has 14 residues. Trimming stripped 3 bases from V and 0 bases from J, with 5 bases between. The germline gives CDR1 MGHDK, CDR2 SYGVNS. CDR3 sequence: CASSDLSTNEKLFF. The CDR3 DNA reads TGTGCCAGCAGTGACTTATCAACTAATGAAAAACTGTTTTTT.

This sequence joins TRBV5-1 and TRBJ2-3, with 8 nucleotides matching TRBD2. From germline, CDR1 is SGHRS and CDR2 YFSETQ. The junction had 3 bases not matched to a gene; V was cut back by 0 bases and J by 3 bases. This CDR3 has 15 residues. Here the CDR3 reads CASSLEAGGTDTQYF. CDR3 sequence (DNA): TGCGCCAGCAGCTTGGAGGCGGGAGGAACAGATACGCAGTATTTT. Together with reference TRBV5-1 and TRBJ2-3, the CDR3 gives the full variable domain: KAGVTQTPRYLIKTRGQQVTLSCSPISGHRSVSWYQQTPGQGLQFLFEYFSETQRNKGNFPGRFSGRQFSNSRSEMNVSTLELGDSALYLCASSLEAGGTDTQYFGPGTRLTVL.

The chain links TRBV13 to TRBJ2-7, with D tentatively TRBD2 (5 bases). Trimming cost V 4 bases and J 6 bases, with 10 bases left between them. There are 12 residues in the CDR3. Germline V gene sequence: CDR1 PRHDT, CDR2 FYEKMQ (reference sequence). The CDR3 region is CASSSLGGEQYF. DNA of the CDR3: TGTGCCAGCAGCTCCCTCGGAGGCGAGCAGTACTTC.

In DNA form, the CDR3 reads TGTGCCAGCAGTCTAACCGGACAGACTAACAATCAGCCCCAGCATTTT. Residues: CASSLTGQTNNQPQHF. The chain joins TRBV28 to TRBJ1-5, with D perhaps matching TRBD1 (6 bases). This CDR3 is 16 amino acids long. V was pared by 5 bases and J by 3 bases, with 17 bases between. Germline CDR1 and CDR2: MDHEN and SYDVKM.